The present T cell receptor (beta chain) was sequenced within a study of beta chain features in type 1 diabetes. Every bit of the isolated RNA underwent reverse transcription, so sequencing read expressed TCRB transcripts. Sequencing was performed with immunoSEQ multiplex PCR; in TCRdb, only in-frame clones are kept and a portion is missing. This table has around 330,000 clones, approximately 10% appearing once. CD45RO/CCR7/CD25/CD127/CD95/CD27 separated CD4+ naive, central memory, regulatory and stem cell-like memory cells by sorting. All of the sorted populations showed purity greater than 98%. The V and J ends lost 5 bases and 0 bases respectively, with 19 bases between them. Germline loops: CDR1 SEHNR, CDR2 FQNEAQ (reference sequence). The CDR3 consists of 17 residues.

This clonotype was sampled from a woman aged 30 to 39 in good health. The material sequenced was naive CD4+ T cells from blood. The J gene is TRBJ1-2, the V gene TRBV7-9; D may be TRBD1 (5 bases). CDR3 amino acids: CASSPRQPNKANYGYTF. The CDR3 nucleotides read TGTGCCAGCAGCCCTCGACAGCCAAATAAAGCTAACTATGGCTACACCTTC.